Many counts were recorded for the clone carrying this T cell receptor beta chain. What it recognizes is unknown. This entry comes from a study of T-cell reconstitution after alpha-beta-depleted transplantation in children. General observations from the study: Diversity of TCRbeta at day 60 was high in some patients, arising from surviving recipient T cells and thymic progenitors. As was reported, about two months after transplant, alpha-beta T cells came from several hundred expanded graft clones. By one year post-transplant, T-cell counts and diversity largely arose from T cells that were newly produced.

The TCRbeta library was prepared with unique molecular identifiers. TCRdb fed the PCR reads into MiXCR, producing one record per CDR3 protein. Of some 220,000 distinct CDR3 sequences listed, roughly a tenth were seen once; the top ten hold about 30%. The germline CDR1 and CDR2 sequences are MNHEY and SVGAGI. CDR3 length: 16 amino acids. The V segment lost 2 bases and the J segment 2 bases; nucleotides outside the gene matches: 7. The sequence was collected from a child under three years old with acute myeloid leukemia, due to receive a stem cell transplant. V gene TRBV6-5 combines with J gene TRBJ2-7, with TRBD1 matching over 9 bases. The specimen comprised PBMCs, sampled before TCRalphabeta/CD19-depleted stem cell transplant. The CDR3 region has the DNA TGTGCCAGCAGTTACCAAATCGGGACAGGGACCTACGAGCAGTACTTC. This gives the protein CASSYQIGTGTYEQYF.